What follows are 10 T cell receptor beta chains derived from one specimen sequenced in a study of OX40 agonist ivuxolimab in advanced cancers. TCRdb's table, derived via immunoSEQ multiplex PCR, lists solely in-frame clones and lacks some. In the table there are some 71,000 clones, almost 85% of which are singletons. The sample was CD4+ or CD8+ T cells sorted from blood, taken in a trial of the OX40 agonist ivuxolimab. All receptors come from an adult with an advanced solid tumor such as melanoma, head and neck, liver or kidney cancer.

The V gene is TRBV29-1, the J gene TRBJ2-1; 11 bases are a match to TRBD2. Germline V gives CDR1 SQVTM, CDR2 ANQGSEA. V lost 7 bases, J lost 8 bases, and 10 bases stayed unmatched. The CDR3 length is 14 residues. CDR3 nucleotides: TGCAGCGGGAAGGGACTAGCGGATGGGGATGAGCAGTTCTTC. It is translated as CSGKGLADGDEQFF.

The chain joins TRBV5-1 to TRBJ1-3; D ambiguous. V was pared by 0 bases and J by 2 bases, with 6 bases between. The CDR3 sequence is 14 residues long. The germline V gene encodes CDR1 SGHRS and CDR2 YFSETQ. CDR3 DNA: TGCGCCAGCAGCTTGGGTCTAACTGGAAACACCATATATTTT. Translation: CASSLGLTGNTIYF.

The chain employs TRBV9 and TRBJ1-2; D might be TRBD1 (5 bases). The CDR3 contains 14 residues. With 0 bases removed from V and 4 bases from J, the gap between germline ends came to 10 bases. Germline assignment: CDR1 SGDLS and CDR2 YYNGEE. As DNA, the CDR3 is TGTGCCAGCAGCGTAGGGGGCTACCCCTATGGCTACACCTTC. Translated, it gives CASSVGGYPYGYTF.

This chain uses TRBV7-9 with TRBJ2-3, with 8 nucleotides matching TRBD2. With V trimmed by 3 bases and J by 0 bases, 2 bases remained unmatched. The CDR3 has 15 residues. CDR1 and CDR2 (germline): SEHNR, FQNEAQ (reference sequence). CDR3 amino acids: CASSFSGVSTDTQYF. CDR3 coding DNA: TGTGCCAGCAGCTTTAGCGGGGTTAGCACAGATACGCAGTATTTT.

The J gene is TRBJ2-5, the V gene TRBV21-1. TRBV21-1 counts as a pseudogene. The CDR3 runs 16 residues. The CDR3 loop is CASSKESGRTQETQYF. For the CDR3, the DNA is TGTGCCAGCAGCAAAGAAAGTGGCAGGACCCAAGAGACCCAGTACTTC.

In nucleotides, the CDR3 is TGTGCCAGTAGTATACTCACGGGAGCCTACGAGCAGTACTTC. This gives the protein CASSILTGAYEQYF. This sequence joins TRBV19 and TRBJ2-7; possibly TRBD2 for D (6 bases). Trimming took off 2 bases at V and 2 bases at J, with 10 bases between the two ends. This CDR3 is built from 14 residues. The V gene's germline CDR1 is LNHDA and CDR2 SQIVND (reference sequence).

This rearrangement joins TRBV6-5 to TRBJ2-4; unclear D gene. V was trimmed by 5 bases and J by 2 bases, leaving 7 bases between them. This CDR3 has 13 amino acids. Germline assignment: CDR1 MNHEY and CDR2 SVGAGI. The DNA of the CDR3 is TGTGCCAGCAGTGTGAATCCCAAAAACATTCAGTACTTC. Its translation: CASSVNPKNIQYF.

Only one count was recorded for this clone. This sequence joins TRBV2 and TRBJ2-3, with D uncertain. The germline gives CDR1 SNHLY, CDR2 FYNNEI. The CDR3 totals 14 residues. Trimming took 2 bases from V and 0 from J, leaving 6 bases between them. CDR3 in amino acids: CASSEIGSTDTQYF. CDR3 coding DNA: TGTGCCAGCAGTGAAATAGGGAGCACAGATACGCAGTATTTT. The complete variable domain, with remaining parts taken from reference TRBV2 and TRBJ2-3, reads EPEVTQTPSHQVTQMGQEVILRCVPISNHLYFYWYRQILGQKVEFLVSFYNNEISEKSEIFDDQFSVERPDGSNFTLKIRSTKLEDSAMYFCASSEIGSTDTQYFGPGTRLTVL.

The chain recombines TRBV6-5 with TRBJ2-7; the D gene is possibly TRBD2 (5 bases). CDR3 length: 13 amino acids. The V gene's germline CDR1 is MNHEY and CDR2 SVGAGI. Trimming shortened V by 7 bases and J by 5 bases, and 15 bases separated the two germline ends. CDR3: CASKDFRRNEQYF. Written as DNA, the CDR3 is TGTGCCAGCAAGGACTTTAGAAGGAACGAGCAGTACTTC.

There are a few counts of this clone. The chain joins TRBV4-3 to TRBJ2-7; 11 bases agree with TRBD1. The CDR3 spans 16 residues. J gave up 3 bases and V 4 bases, and 8 bases lay outside the gene matches. Germline assignment: CDR1 LGHNA and CDR2 YSLEER. CDR3 nucleotide sequence: TGCGCCAGCAGCCTGGGGCACGGGACAGGGGGCTACGAGCAGTACTTC. Residues: CASSLGHGTGGYEQYF.